Below are 25 T cell receptor beta chains sequenced from a single sample in a study of Graves' ophthalmopathy and Graves' hyperthyroidism. The authors amplified TCR beta CDR3 regions, and they did so from RNA transcripts for repertoire sequencing. The workflow started with a first-round RT-PCR run with HTBI primers and then moved on to a second-round multiplex PCR. TCRdb itself ran the multiplex PCR reads through MiXCR, one entry per CDR3 protein. The sample records 350,000 to 400,000 distinct CDR3 sequences, 15% to 20% being singletons. The sample taken for sequencing was peripheral blood. The receptors come from a woman in her late teens or twenties with Graves' ophthalmopathy.

V is TRBV9 and J is TRBJ2-5; 7 nucleotides match TRBD2. The CDR3 loop spans 16 amino acids. Germline values: CDR1 SGDLS, CDR2 YYNGEE. J lost 2 bases, V lost 0 bases, and 7 bases had no gene match. The CDR3 DNA follows: TGTGCCAGCAGCGTAGATGAGTGGGGGGGACAAGAGACCCAGTACTTC. Translated: CASSVDEWGGQETQYF.

In its sample, this clonotype was seen many times. CDR3 DNA sequence: TGTGCCAGCAGTTCCAGGGGGACAGGGGGAAGCGAGCAGTACTTC. Translation gives CASSSRGTGGSEQYF. This chain connects TRBV6-2 or TRBV6-3 to TRBJ2-7, with 11 nucleotides matching TRBD1. V lost 4 bases and J lost 6; bases outside the gene matches: 8. Per germline, CDR1 MNHEY and CDR2 SVGEGT. The CDR3 totals 15 residues.

This clonotype was recorded at least ten times. The chain employs TRBV27 and TRBJ1-6; D ambiguous. This CDR3 has 15 residues. Trimming took 3 bases from V and 8 from J, leaving 14 bases between them. Germline CDR1 and CDR2: MNHEY and SMNVEV (reference sequence). CDR3 loop: CASSFGQAGDSPLHF. The CDR3 DNA is TGTGCCAGCAGTTTTGGGCAGGCGGGTGATTCACCCCTCCACTTT.

This clonotype was found many times. The rearrangement joins TRBV14 to TRBJ1-2, with TRBD1 matching over 10 bases. J lost 4 bases, V lost 4 bases, and 9 bases had no gene match. This CDR3 is 16 amino acids long. Germline V gene data show CDR1 as SGHDN and CDR2 as FVKESK. The CDR3 DNA is TGTGCCAGCAGCCCCCCAAGGGACAGGGGCACCTATGGCTACACCTTC. Translation: CASSPPRDRGTYGYTF.

This clonotype has ten or more counts. The chain has TRBV30 and TRBJ1-6; a possible D gene is TRBD1 (6 bases). The CDR3 totals 17 residues. With 0 bases removed from V and 0 bases from J, the gap between germline ends came to 12 bases. CDR1 is GTSNPN, CDR2 SVGIG, per germline (reference sequence). The DNA of the CDR3 is TGTGCCTGGAGTGTACACAGGGCGGGCTCCTATAATTCACCCCTCCACTTT. Protein sequence: CAWSVHRAGSYNSPLHF.

This clonotype has a count of ten or more. Given a much more abundant clone one base away, this may be a read error. The chain has TRBV6-2 or TRBV6-3 and TRBJ1-1, with D uncertain. Trimming left V 0 bases short and J 0 bases short, with 23 bases between. The CDR3 totals 20 residues. From germline, CDR1 is MNHEY and CDR2 SVGEGT. This CDR3 is CASSYSSDGVVTFMNTEAFF. In nucleotides, the CDR3 is TGTGCCAGCAGTTACTCATCGGACGGGGTAGTTACGTTTATGAACACTGAAGCTTTCTTT.

This clonotype has at least ten counts. This chain joins TRBV20-1 and TRBJ1-2; 8 positions agree with TRBD1. V shed 5 bases, J shed 2 bases, and the junction held 7 bases outside the gene matches. This CDR3 spans 14 amino acids. Germline V gene data show CDR1 as DFQATT and CDR2 as SNEGSKA (reference sequence). DNA for the CDR3: TGCAGTGCTCCCCTTGGACAGGGAAACTATGGCTACACCTTC. Its translation is CSAPLGQGNYGYTF.

The chain recombines TRBV9 with TRBJ1-3; D is possibly TRBD1 (5 bases). The CDR3 is 15 residues long. Germline CDR1 SGDLS, CDR2 YYNGEE. Trimming took 4 bases from V and 4 from J, leaving 15 bases between them. The CDR3 reads CASSPSRAEGNTIYF. The CDR3 nucleotides read TGTGCCAGCAGCCCTAGCAGGGCGGAAGGAAACACCATATATTTT.

This clonotype was seen at least ten times. V is TRBV13 and J is TRBJ2-7; 8 bases line up with TRBD1. J gave up 10 bases and V 5 bases, and 16 bases lay outside the gene matches. Germline CDR1 PRHDT, CDR2 FYEKMQ (reference sequence). The CDR3 length is 15 residues. This chain's CDR3 is CASSPPGTGGGVQYF. CDR3 sequence (DNA): TGTGCCAGCAGCCCCCCCGGGACAGGCGGTGGGGTACAGTACTTC.

In its sample, this clonotype was seen many times. The chain has TRBV6-2 or TRBV6-3 and TRBJ2-5; tentatively, D is TRBD2 (6 bases). The CDR3 runs 16 residues. Trimming took 4 bases from V and 2 from J, leaving 17 bases between them. Germline CDR1 MNHEY, CDR2 SVGEGT. The CDR3 loop reads CASSSPWTILQETQYF. The CDR3 DNA reads as TGTGCCAGCAGTTCCCCTTGGACTATTCTGCAAGAGACCCAGTACTTC.

The V and J genes are TRBV11-2 and TRBJ1-6; D is uncertain. CDR3 size: 13 residues. The V and J ends lost 7 bases and 9 bases respectively, with 13 bases between them. The germline CDR1 and CDR2 sequences are SGHAT and FQNNGV. CDR3 nucleotides: TGTGCCAGCACCCAAGGGCAGTCTTCACCCCTCCACTTT. Translated: CASTQGQSSPLHF.

This chain connects TRBV6-2 or TRBV6-3 to TRBJ2-7, with TRBD2 identical over 10 bases. This CDR3 contains 16 residues. The junction had 11 bases not matched to a gene; V was cut back by 7 bases and J by 2 bases. Per germline, CDR1 MNHEY and CDR2 SVGEGT. The CDR3 protein is CASKMHSGRNPYEQYF. In DNA, the CDR3 is TGTGCCAGCAAAATGCATAGCGGGAGGAACCCCTACGAGCAGTACTTC.

The chain is built from TRBV6-1 and TRBJ1-1, with a tentative D call TRBD1 (6 bases). The CDR3 is 18 residues long. The V and J ends lost 2 bases and 0 bases respectively, with 19 bases between them. In germline, CDR1 is MNHNS, CDR2 SASEGT. The CDR3 nucleotides read TGTGCCAGCAGTGAAATGGTTGTGGGGGGCGTCGTGAACACTGAAGCTTTCTTT. Translating gives CASSEMVVGGVVNTEAFF.

For this clonotype: This may stem from a read error, because a much larger clone lies one nucleotide away. The chain couples TRBV12-3 or TRBV12-4 to TRBJ1-1, with D possibly matching TRBD1 (6 bases). V was clipped by 5 bases and J by 3 bases, with 10 bases between them. This CDR3 is 13 amino acids long. The CDR3 DNA sequence: TGTGCCAGCAGTCGACAGGATTACACTGAAGCTTTCTTT. It translates to CASSRQDYTEAFF.

This clonotype was seen repeatedly, ten times or more. J is TRBJ1-1 and V is TRBV6-2 or TRBV6-3, with D tentatively TRBD1 (6 bases). The CDR3 covers 19 residues. Trimming took off 6 bases at V and 4 bases at J, with 30 bases between the two ends. Per the germline V gene, CDR1 is MNHEY and CDR2 is SVGEGT. CDR3 sequence reads: CASRPPLTGAILSRTEAFF. CDR3 nucleotide sequence: TGTGCCAGCAGACCCCCCTTGACAGGAGCCATTCTCTCTCGCACTGAAGCTTTCTTT.

This rearrangement joins TRBV28 to TRBJ1-6; D call uncertain. This CDR3 is built from 14 residues. The germline V gene encodes CDR1 MDHEN and CDR2 SYDVKM. Deletions cut 7 bases from V and 7 bases from J, with 14 bases between. The CDR3 DNA follows: TGTGCCAGCACCGTCGTCCTGGGGAATTCACCCCTCCACTTT. Encoded protein: CASTVVLGNSPLHF.

Only a few counts were recorded for this clonotype. This chain connects TRBV28 to TRBJ1-5; D unclear. The CDR3 is 14 residues long. Trimming removed 7 bases at V and 8 bases at J, with 18 bases between. Per the germline V gene, CDR1 is MDHEN and CDR2 is SYDVKM. CDR3 residues: CASNDPQVLEPQHF. The CDR3 coding sequence is TGTGCCAGCAATGATCCCCAGGTTTTGGAGCCCCAGCATTTT. The full variable domain, completed using reference TRBV28 and TRBJ1-5, is DVKVTQSSRYLVKRTGEKVFLECVQDMDHENMFWYRQDPGLGLRLIYFSYDVKMKEKGDIPEGYSVSREKKERFSLILESASTNQTSMYLCASNDPQVLEPQHFGDGTRLSIL.

This clonotype has ten or more counts. This chain connects TRBV4-1 to TRBJ2-5; D gene unclear. Per germline, CDR1 MGHRA and CDR2 YSYEKL. Trimming removed 0 bases at V and 5 bases at J, with 4 bases between. There are 12 residues in the CDR3. The CDR3: CASSQDMETQYF. The CDR3 nucleotides are TGCGCCAGCAGCCAAGATATGGAGACCCAGTACTTC.

This clonotype was picked up many times. This likely comes from a read error, as the CDR3 has no conserved phenylalanine or tryptophan at its end. This CDR3 is CASSYSESNTEAFL. The CDR3 region has the DNA TGTGCCAGCAGTTACTCGGAATCGAACACTGAAGCTTTCCTT. The chain links TRBV6-5 to TRBJ1-1; D unclear. V was trimmed by 0 bases and J by 1 base, leaving 6 bases between them. CDR1 is MNHEY and CDR2 is SVGAGI in the germline V gene. The CDR3 is 14 amino acids.

This clonotype was counted at least ten times. The rearrangement joins TRBV12-3 or TRBV12-4 to TRBJ2-7; 11 nucleotides line up with TRBD1. This CDR3 has 16 residues. V lost 0 bases, J lost 2 bases, and 3 bases stayed unmatched. CDR3 in amino acids: CASSLASGQGAYEQYF. In DNA form, the CDR3 reads TGTGCCAGCAGTTTAGCGTCGGGACAGGGGGCCTACGAGCAGTACTTC.

This clonotype came up many times. The chain links TRBV6-5 to TRBJ2-5; possible D gene TRBD1, 6 bases. The CDR3 has 14 amino acids. In germline, CDR1 is MNHEY, CDR2 SVGAGI. The V gene lost 10 bases and the J gene lost 3 bases, with 18 bases spanning the gap. The CDR3 here is CANRRQAAEETQYF. CDR3 sequence (DNA): TGTGCCAACAGACGACAGGCCGCGGAAGAGACCCAGTACTTC.

This clonotype was picked up one time. This chain joins TRBV30 and TRBJ2-2, with D perhaps being TRBD1 or TRBD2 (5 bases each). The germline V gene has CDR1 GTSNPN and CDR2 SVGIG (reference sequence). The CDR3 covers 13 residues. Here the CDR3 DNA reads TGTGCTTTAACGGGACGAAACGGTGGGGAGCTGTTTTTT. It yields the protein CALTGRNGGELFF.

The chain employs TRBV20-1 and TRBJ2-7; no definite D call. The germline gives CDR1 DFQATT, CDR2 SNEGSKA (reference sequence). V lost 0 bases to trimming and J lost 4 bases, with 4 bases between them. The CDR3 has 11 residues. The CDR3 nucleotides are TGCAGTGCTAGAGACGCGTACGAGCAGTACTTC. Protein: CSARDAYEQYF.

This clonotype has a count of ten or more. The chain is built from TRBV27 and TRBJ1-3; D gene ambiguous. CDR3 length: 10 amino acids. V was cut by 4 bases and J by 7 bases, with 2 bases left in between. Germline CDR1 is MNHEY and CDR2 is SMNVEV (reference sequence). CDR3 DNA sequence: TGTGCCAGCAGTTGGAACACCATATATTTT. Its translation: CASSWNTIYF.

This clonotype was counted at least ten times. This chain connects TRBV6-5 to TRBJ1-1; D is possibly TRBD1 (5 bases). Trimming took 6 bases from V and 0 from J, leaving 11 bases between them. The length of the CDR3 is 14 residues. Germline V lookup: CDR1 MNHEY, CDR2 SVGAGI. The CDR3 spells CASRNPGLNTEAFF. The CDR3 DNA reads as TGTGCCAGCAGAAACCCAGGGCTGAACACTGAAGCTTTCTTT.